In this sample, the clone carrying this T cell receptor beta chain turned up once. Antigen specificity is unknown. This sample is part of a study of shared clonotypes between healthy human individuals. As for the study in general: Three plates each covered CD4 naive and memory; CD8 naive two, CD8 memory one. Study-level findings and limits: Having only a few donors restricted how much genetic and exposure-history diversity was captured.

Generated by immunoSEQ multiplex PCR, the TCRdb table keeps only in-frame clones and is missing some. The table shows around 1.9 million clones, with 85% to 95% occurring only once. CDR1 is LNHDA, CDR2 SQIVND, per germline (reference sequence). Trimming left V 6 bases short and J 1 base short, with 12 bases between. CDR3 length: 14 amino acids. CD45RO-negative cells were positively selected for CCR7, leaving out terminally differentiated effector memory CD45RA+ cells. All donors were Caucasian adults living in Nashville, Tennessee. The rearrangement links TRBV19 to TRBJ1-1, with D uncertain. The receptor was derived from a man between 18 and 35 years old in good health. Some clones in this sample may be carry-over from other donors' samples. Sequencing was done on a sample of naive CD8+ T cells from PBMCs. The CDR3 sequence is CASRGHGGNTEAFF. The CDR3 region has the DNA TGTGCCAGTAGGGGTCATGGTGGGAACACTGAAGCTTTCTTT.